The present T cell receptor (beta chain) was sequenced within a study of shared clonotypes between healthy human individuals. Study information: Per donor, three plates held CD4 naive cells, three held CD4 memory, two held CD8 naive and one held CD8 memory.

Germline-derived CDR1 and CDR2 are SGDLS and YYNGEE. The CDR3 sequence is 16 residues long. V was pared by 0 bases and J by 4 bases, with 16 bases between. As concerns this clone: The antigen remains unidentified.

The assay was immunoSEQ multiplex PCR, and TCRdb's table has in-frame clones only and misses some. The data contain about a million clones, around 80% of them singletons. Findings of the study overall: Genetic and exposure-history diversity was limited by the small donor number. Although depth was large, rarefaction showed that sequencing of the sorted subsets was incomplete.

The gene calls are TRBV9 and TRBJ2-5, with D tentatively TRBD2 (5 bases). The specimen was memory CD4+ T cells sorted from blood. Subset indicated: CD45RA-negative fraction. The sequence came from a young man in good health. In DNA, the CDR3 is TGTGCCAGCAGCGTAGATCGTGGGAGAGGTTCAGAGACCCAGTACTTC. Translating it yields CASSVDRGRGSETQYF.